These T cell receptor beta chains were read from a single sample in a study of response to subunit inactivated influenza vaccine. MiXCR was run by TCRdb on the RT-PCR reads, yielding one entry per CDR3 protein. The sample shows 750,000 to 850,000 distinct CDR3 sequences, 15% to 20% of them seen only once. The material sequenced was PBMCs from blood, taken 4 to 6 days after vaccination. These receptor sequences come from a man aged 45 to 65 who received an inactivated influenza vaccine. The CDR3 runs from the conserved cysteine through the conserved F or W. A D gene is named only where the DNA matches it firmly.

V | D | CDR3
TRBV4-1 | - | CASSQDYRRASYEQYF
TRBV7-3 | - | CASSPRGTSNTGELFF
TRBV4-3 | - | CASSQDVRETQYF
TRBV20-1 | - | CSARDRGGVRPNYEQYF
TRBV28 | TRBD1 | CASSSDQGATNEKLFF
TRBV20-1 | - | CSARVEASVSTDTQYF
TRBV3-1 | - | CASSQEDSSYEQYF
TRBV11-2 | - | CASSQTPTTLSTDTQYF
TRBV10-1 | - | CASSEQVNTGELFF
TRBV15 | TRBD2 | CATSRDRVVGGEQFF
TRBV7-2 | TRBD1 | CASSSQTGANQPQHF
TRBV7-9 | TRBD1 | CASSSGQGRNYGYTF
TRBV6-2/TRBV6-3 | TRBD1 | CASSDGDRGSYEQYF
TRBV10-3 | - | CAIRNVYEQYF
TRBV7-6 | - | CASSPIDDPYEQYF
TRBV28 | TRBD2 | CASTPNLGTSGRSLFF
TRBV6-1 | - | CASSKGGGSYEQYF
TRBV6-2/TRBV6-3 | - | CASSNGNRDPYNEQFF
TRBV6-2/TRBV6-3 | - | CASNTLSRRSSAETQYF
TRBV6-6 | - | CASRDYANEQFF
TRBV7-2 | - | CASSLAHTGKLFF
TRBV5-6 | - | CASSLVGSGTDTQYF
TRBV3-1 | - | CASSQERGRVAEKLFF
TRBV5-6 | TRBD2 | CASSSNPSGYNEQFF
TRBV20-1 | TRBD2 | CSASRTSGTPGEQFF
TRBV5-1 | - | CASSLFASRGYGDSYEQYF
TRBV12-3/TRBV12-4 | TRBD1 | CASSTGTESYNEQFF